A selection of T cell receptor beta chains follows, all from one sample in a study of control samples from healthy donors and cancer patients. Libraries were prepared by immunoSEQ multiplex PCR; TCRdb keeps only in-frame clonotypes and omits some of them. The table shows some 410,000 clones, with roughly 90% occurring only once. The specimen sequenced was PBMCs. The source is a man aged 35 to 55 with head and neck cancer. CDR3s include the opening cysteine and the closing phenylalanine or tryptophan. D genes are given only for firm matches. Where a row states a size, it is once, few, many or the class of an expanded clone; other rows omit it.

D | J | size | V | CDR3 | DNA
. | TRBJ2-6 | . | TRBV29-1 | CSVVFWSSGANVLTF | TGCAGCGTTGTATTTTGGAGCTCTGGGGCCAACGTCCTGACTTTC
TRBD1 | TRBJ2-7 | . | TRBV29-1 | CSVKTSGQPGPYEQYF | TGCAGCGTTAAAACCTCGGGACAGCCTGGGCCCTACGAGCAGTACTTC
TRBD2 | TRBJ2-1 | . | TRBV3-1/TRBV3-2 | CASSQVVSLAGGPFYNEQFF | TGTGCCAGCAGCCAAGTTGTTTCACTAGCGGGAGGGCCTTTTTACAATGAGCAGTTCTTC
TRBD1 | TRBJ1-4 | . | TRBV29-1 | CSVLTDRDNEKLFF | TGCAGCGTTCTTACAGACAGGGATAATGAAAAACTGTTTTTT
. | TRBJ1-5 | . | TRBV2 | CASKLEGNQPQHF | TGTGCCAGCAAGCTAGAAGGCAATCAGCCCCAGCATTTT
. | TRBJ2-5 | . | TRBV9 | CASSAPGHQETQYF | TGTGCCAGCAGCGCGCCGGGCCACCAAGAGACCCAGTACTTC
. | TRBJ2-1 | once | TRBV25-1 | CASSGSTSRGYNEQFF | TGTGCCAGCAGTGGATCCACATCCAGGGGTTACAATGAGCAGTTCTTC
. | TRBJ2-7 | . | TRBV6-5 | CASSRTPEGSEQYF | TGTGCCAGCAGTAGGACACCGGAGGGGAGTGAGCAGTACTTC
TRBD1 | TRBJ1-4 | few | TRBV7-2 | CASSLGTGWSNEKLFF | TGTGCCAGCAGCTTAGGGACAGGGTGGTCTAATGAAAAACTGTTTTTT
. | TRBJ2-7 | . | TRBV7-2 | CASSLGTRGARGDEQYF | TGTGCCAGCAGCTTAGGGACCAGGGGCGCCCGGGGAGACGAGCAGTACTTC
. | TRBJ1-1 | . | TRBV25-1 | CASSSTVGTEAFF | TGTGCCAGCAGTTCGACGGTTGGTACTGAAGCTTTCTTT
. | TRBJ2-7 | . | TRBV18 | CASSPFSVSYEQYF | TGTGCCAGCTCACCATTCTCAGTCTCCTACGAGCAGTACTTC
TRBD1 | TRBJ1-6 | . | TRBV7-6 | CASSPGTGLGSPLHF | TGTGCCAGCAGCCCCGGGACAGGCCTAGGGTCACCCCTCCACTTT
. | TRBJ2-1 | . | TRBV5-4 | CASSLAADEQFF | TGTGCCAGCAGCTTGGCAGCGGATGAGCAGTTCTTC
. | TRBJ1-2 | . | TRBV5-6 | CASSLDRIYGYTF | TGTGCCAGCAGCTTGGACAGGATCTATGGCTACACCTTC
TRBD1 | TRBJ2-5 | . | TRBV6-2/TRBV6-3 | CASSKRQGRQETQYF | TGTGCCAGCAGTAAAAGACAGGGGCGCCAAGAGACCCAGTACTTC
. | TRBJ1-1 | few | TRBV6-4 | CASSDSSRGTEAFF | TGTGCCAGCAGTGACTCTTCGCGGGGCACTGAAGCTTTCTTT
. | TRBJ2-7 | . | TRBV9 | CASSVGDNYEQYF | TGTGCCAGCAGCGTAGGGGACAACTACGAGCAGTACTTC
. | TRBJ1-5 | . | TRBV19 | CASSISRVDQPQHF | TGTGCCAGTAGTATAAGCAGGGTGGATCAGCCCCAGCATTTT
. | TRBJ1-2 | . | TRBV28 | CASSKTTEGYGYTF | TGTGCCAGCAGTAAAACGACAGAAGGGTATGGCTACACCTTC
. | TRBJ2-6 | . | TRBV30 | CAWTRAQASGANVLTF | TGTGCCTGGACGAGGGCACAGGCGTCTGGGGCCAACGTCCTGACTTTC
TRBD1 | TRBJ1-6 | . | TRBV7-9 | CASSLSTGALSPLHF | TGTGCCAGCAGCTTAAGCACAGGGGCCCTTTCACCCCTCCACTTT